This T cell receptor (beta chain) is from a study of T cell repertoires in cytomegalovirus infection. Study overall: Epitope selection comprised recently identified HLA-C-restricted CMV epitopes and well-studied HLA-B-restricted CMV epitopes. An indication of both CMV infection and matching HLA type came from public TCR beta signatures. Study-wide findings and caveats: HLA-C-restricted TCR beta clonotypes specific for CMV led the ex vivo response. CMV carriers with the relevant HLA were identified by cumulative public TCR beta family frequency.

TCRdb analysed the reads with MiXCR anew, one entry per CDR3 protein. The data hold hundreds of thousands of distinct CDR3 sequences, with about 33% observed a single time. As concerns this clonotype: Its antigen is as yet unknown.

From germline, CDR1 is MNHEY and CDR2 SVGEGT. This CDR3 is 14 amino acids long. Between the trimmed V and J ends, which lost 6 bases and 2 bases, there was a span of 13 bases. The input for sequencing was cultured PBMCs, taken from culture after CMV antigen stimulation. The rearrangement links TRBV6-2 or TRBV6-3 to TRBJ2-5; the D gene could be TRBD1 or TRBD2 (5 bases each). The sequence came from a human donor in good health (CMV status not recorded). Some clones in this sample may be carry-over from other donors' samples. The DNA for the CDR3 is TGTGCCAGCAGGATGAGGGGTACACAAGAGACCCAGTACTTC. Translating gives CASRMRGTQETQYF.